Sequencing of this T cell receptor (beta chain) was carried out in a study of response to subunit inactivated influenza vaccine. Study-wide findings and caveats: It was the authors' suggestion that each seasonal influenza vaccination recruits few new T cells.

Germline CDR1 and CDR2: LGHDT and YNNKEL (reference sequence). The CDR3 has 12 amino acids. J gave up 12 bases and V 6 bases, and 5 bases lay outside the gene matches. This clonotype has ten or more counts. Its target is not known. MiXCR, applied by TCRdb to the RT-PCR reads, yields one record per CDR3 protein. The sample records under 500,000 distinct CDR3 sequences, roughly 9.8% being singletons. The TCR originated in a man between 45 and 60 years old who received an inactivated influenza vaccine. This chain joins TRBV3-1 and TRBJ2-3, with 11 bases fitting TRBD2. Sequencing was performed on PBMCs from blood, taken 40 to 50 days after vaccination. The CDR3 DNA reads TGTGCCAGCAGTCGACTAGCGGGACTCCAGTATTTT. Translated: CASSRLAGLQYF.